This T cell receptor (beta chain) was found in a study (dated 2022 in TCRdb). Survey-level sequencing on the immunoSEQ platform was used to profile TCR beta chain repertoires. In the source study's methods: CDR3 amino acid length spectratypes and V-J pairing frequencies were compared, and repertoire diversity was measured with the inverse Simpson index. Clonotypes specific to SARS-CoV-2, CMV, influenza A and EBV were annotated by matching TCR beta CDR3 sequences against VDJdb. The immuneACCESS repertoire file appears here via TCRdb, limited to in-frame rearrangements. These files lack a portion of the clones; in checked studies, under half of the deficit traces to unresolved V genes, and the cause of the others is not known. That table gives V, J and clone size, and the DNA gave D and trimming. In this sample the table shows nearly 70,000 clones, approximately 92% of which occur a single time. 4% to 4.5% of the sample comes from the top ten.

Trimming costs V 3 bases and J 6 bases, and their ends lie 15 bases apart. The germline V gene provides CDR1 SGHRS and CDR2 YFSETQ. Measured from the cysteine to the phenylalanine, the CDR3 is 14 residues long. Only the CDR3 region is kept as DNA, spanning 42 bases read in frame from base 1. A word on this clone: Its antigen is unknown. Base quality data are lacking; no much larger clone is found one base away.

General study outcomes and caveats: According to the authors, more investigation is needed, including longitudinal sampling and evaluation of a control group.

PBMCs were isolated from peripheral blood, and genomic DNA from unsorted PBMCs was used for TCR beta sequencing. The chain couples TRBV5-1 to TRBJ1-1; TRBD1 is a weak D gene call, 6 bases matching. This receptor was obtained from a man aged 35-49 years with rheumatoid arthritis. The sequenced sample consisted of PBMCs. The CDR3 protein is CASSSGGLGPEAFF. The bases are TGCGCCAGCAGCTCGGGGGGCCTCGGACCTGAAGCTTTCTTT.